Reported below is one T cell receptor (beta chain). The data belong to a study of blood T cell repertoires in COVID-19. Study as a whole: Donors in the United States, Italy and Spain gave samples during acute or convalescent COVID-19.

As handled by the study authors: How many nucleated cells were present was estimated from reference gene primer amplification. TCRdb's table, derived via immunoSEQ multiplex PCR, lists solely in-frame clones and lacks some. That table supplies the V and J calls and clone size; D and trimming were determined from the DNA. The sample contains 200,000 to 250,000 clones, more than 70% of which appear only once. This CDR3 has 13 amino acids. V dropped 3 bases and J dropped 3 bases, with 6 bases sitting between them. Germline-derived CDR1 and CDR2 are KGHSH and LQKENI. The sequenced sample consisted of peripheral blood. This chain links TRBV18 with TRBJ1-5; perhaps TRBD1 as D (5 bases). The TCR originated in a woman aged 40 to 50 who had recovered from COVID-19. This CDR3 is CASSPGLNQPQHF. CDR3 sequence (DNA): TGTGCCAGCTCACCGGGGCTCAATCAGCCCCAGCATTTT.